This is a list of T cell receptor beta chains from one sample in a study of CD8+ T cells in alopecia areata. Here immunoSEQ multiplex PCR was the method, and the copy in TCRdb shows in-frame clones only, minus some. Here the sample spans 150,000 or so clones, about 89% being singletons. Sample: CD8+ T cells sorted from blood, taken at week 0. Receptor source: a human donor with alopecia areata. Both conserved end residues are part of each CDR3. A D gene is named only where the DNA matches it firmly. Clone size is given for some rows only: seen once, a few or many times, or a class if the clone is expanded.

v_call	d_call	j_call	clone_size	cdr3_nt	cdr3_aa
TRBV6-1	TRBD2	TRBJ2-7	NA	TGTGCCAGCAGCCAAGCCGGGGGGTGGTACGAGCAGTACTTC	CASSQAGGWYEQYF
TRBV29-1	TRBD1	TRBJ1-1	NA	TGCAGCGTTGAAGAGGACAGGCGGGCTTTCTTT	CSVEEDRRAFF
TRBV14	NA	TRBJ2-3	NA	TGTGCCAGCAGCCAAGATAAGCGGGCCTACACAGATACGCAGTATTTT	CASSQDKRAYTDTQYF
TRBV2	TRBD2	TRBJ2-5	NA	TGTGCCAGCAGTCCGAGCGGGGGGACCCAGTACTTC	CASSPSGGTQYF
TRBV6-5	TRBD1	TRBJ2-1	NA	TGTGCCAGCAGCCAGGACAGGGGGGACAATGAGCAGTTCTTC	CASSQDRGDNEQFF
TRBV5-1	NA	TRBJ2-1	NA	TGCGCCAGCAGCTTGCAACCGGGCGGAGAGCAGTTCTTC	CASSLQPGGEQFF
TRBV7-9	NA	TRBJ2-1	NA	TGTGCCAGCAGCCCACCTCCCGGGACTTGGGGATACAATGAGCAGTTCTTC	CASSPPPGTWGYNEQFF
TRBV27	TRBD2	TRBJ2-1	NA	TGTGCCAGCAGTTGGACTAGCGGGAGGTCTAGCGGGCAGTTCTTC	CASSWTSGRSSGQFF
TRBV27	NA	TRBJ2-1	NA	TGTGCCAGCAGTTTATATCCCGTGCCTCCCTACAATGAGCAGTTCTTC	CASSLYPVPPYNEQFF
TRBV7-9	NA	TRBJ2-7	NA	TGTGCCAGCAGCTTAGGATCTAGTGGTACCGAGCAGTACTTC	CASSLGSSGTEQYF
TRBV9	TRBD2	TRBJ2-1	NA	TGTGCCAGCAGCGAGGTGGCTAGCGGGAAAGGCTCCTACAATGAGCAGTTCTTC	CASSEVASGKGSYNEQFF
TRBV27	NA	TRBJ2-3	NA	TGTGCCAGCAGCAGCAGGGGGAGGAGGACAGATACGCAGTATTTT	CASSSRGRRTDTQYF
TRBV4-1	NA	TRBJ1-1	NA	TGCGCCAGCAGCCGCGCGGCGAACACTGAAGCTTTCTTT	CASSRAANTEAFF
TRBV6-1	NA	TRBJ1-5	NA	TGTGCCAGCAGTGAAATACCACAGGGAGGGTCCAATCAGCCCCAGCATTTT	CASSEIPQGGSNQPQHF
TRBV6-5	NA	TRBJ2-1	NA	TGTGCCAGCAGTCCCGACTTGAGCTCCTACAATGAGCAGTTCTTC	CASSPDLSSYNEQFF
TRBV7-9	TRBD1	TRBJ1-2	NA	TGTGCCAGCAATGGGGCATCGGACAGGGAGAACGATGGCTACACCTTC	CASNGASDRENDGYTF
TRBV19	NA	TRBJ1-2	NA	TGTGCCAGTAGTCCGACCCCCGGATCCCAGGATGGCTACACCTTC	CASSPTPGSQDGYTF
TRBV2	NA	TRBJ2-1	NA	TGTGCCAGCAGTAGGTCAGTGGGAAGGGATGAGCAGTTCTTC	CASSRSVGRDEQFF
TRBV5-4	TRBD2	TRBJ2-3	NA	TGTGCCAGCAGCGATCCACTAGCGGGCCTTAGCACAGATACGCAGTATTTT	CASSDPLAGLSTDTQYF
TRBV5-4	TRBD2	TRBJ2-7	NA	TGTGCCAGCAGCTTGGGACGGGGCGGGGGGAACGAGCAGTACTTC	CASSLGRGGGNEQYF
TRBV7-9	TRBD2	TRBJ2-1	NA	TGTGCCAGCAGCTCGCTGGGGCTAGCGGGATACGATGAGCAGTTCTTC	CASSSLGLAGYDEQFF
TRBV5-6	TRBD1	TRBJ2-1	NA	TGTGCCAGCAGCGGGGGACAGGTCTACAATGAGCAGTTCTTC	CASSGGQVYNEQFF
TRBV7-9	NA	TRBJ2-3	few	TGTGCCAGCAGCTGGGATACGCAGTATTTT	CASSWDTQYF
TRBV25-1	NA	TRBJ1-1	NA	TGTGCCAGCAGTGATCGGAGGGGACAAGCGGCTTTCTTT	CASSDRRGQAAFF
TRBV29-1	NA	TRBJ2-2	NA	TGCAGCGTTGAAGTCGGCAGAGACACCGGGGAGCTGTTTTTT	CSVEVGRDTGELFF